This T cell receptor beta chain originates from a study of blood T cell repertoires in COVID-19. On the study more broadly: In each case, the material was cDNA or gDNA derived from T cells, B-cell-depleted T cells, or PBMCs.

The germline CDR1 and CDR2 sequences are SGHRS and YFSETQ. The CDR3 sequence is 16 residues long. V was trimmed by 0 bases and J by 3 bases, leaving 16 bases between them. This table comes from immunoSEQ multiplex PCR, and its TCRdb copy is limited to in-frame clones, with some not included. Among 250,000 to 300,000 clones listed, approximately 86% were seen once. The receptor was isolated from a woman between 50 and 59 years old who had recovered from COVID-19. Material: peripheral blood. This chain joins TRBV5-1 and TRBJ2-7; perhaps TRBD1 as D (5 bases). CDR3 region: CASSLVQGNMRYEQYF. The CDR3 DNA sequence: TGCGCCAGCAGCTTGGTTCAGGGAAACATGCGCTACGAGCAGTACTTC.